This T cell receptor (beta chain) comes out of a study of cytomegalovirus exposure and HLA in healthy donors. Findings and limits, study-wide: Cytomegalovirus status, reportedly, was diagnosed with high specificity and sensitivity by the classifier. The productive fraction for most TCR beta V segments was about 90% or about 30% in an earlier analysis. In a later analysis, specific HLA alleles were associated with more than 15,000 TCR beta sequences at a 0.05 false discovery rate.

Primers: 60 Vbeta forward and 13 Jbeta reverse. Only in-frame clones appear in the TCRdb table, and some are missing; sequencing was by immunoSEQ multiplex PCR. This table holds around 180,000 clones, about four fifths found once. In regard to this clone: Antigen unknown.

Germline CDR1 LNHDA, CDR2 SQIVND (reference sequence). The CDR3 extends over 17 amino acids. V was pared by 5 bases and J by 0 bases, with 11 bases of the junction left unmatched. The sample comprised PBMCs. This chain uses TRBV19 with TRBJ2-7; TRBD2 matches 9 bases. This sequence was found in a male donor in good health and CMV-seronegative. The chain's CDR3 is CASSSGPAGGSSYEQYF. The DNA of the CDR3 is TGTGCCAGTAGTTCTGGACCCGCGGGAGGGTCCTCCTACGAGCAGTACTTC.